This TCR beta chain was recovered during a study of blood T cell repertoires in COVID-19. The CDR3 loop spans 22 amino acids. V gave up 0 bases and J gave up 4 bases; unmatched junction bases: 23. Germline loops: CDR1 MNHGY, CDR2 SAAAGT. The method was immunoSEQ multiplex PCR; TCRdb's version includes in-frame clones alone and lacks a portion of them. The table has some 400,000 clones, roughly 90% seen once. The source material was PBMCs or T cells enriched from blood (not recorded which). The J gene is TRBJ1-2, the V gene TRBV6-8; the match to TRBD1 covers 10 bases. The clonotype originates from a woman aged 35 to 49 who had been exposed to COVID-19. CDR3 sequence reads: CASSYSTHSYRDRGQNSYGYTF. CDR3 in DNA: TGTGCCAGCAGTTACTCGACACATTCTTACCGGGACAGGGGCCAAAATTCCTATGGCTACACCTTC.